This TCR beta chain emerged from a study of human T cells and chemical hapten exposure. Study observations and caveats: No change in TCRs above 1 in 1000 frequency was produced by DPC sensitization.

J gave up 9 bases and V 11 bases, and 19 bases lay outside the gene matches. The CDR3 consists of 15 residues. Germline CDR1 and CDR2: MDHEN and SYDVKM. Remarks on this clonotype: Antigen unknown.

Described time point: pre-sensitization, week 0. Documented treatment: therapeutic diphenylcyclopropenone sensitization with weekly scalp DPC. For the library, individual cDNA molecules each received unique molecular identifiers. TCRdb re-analysed the RACE reads in MiXCR, keeping a single row per CDR3 protein. The sample lists 62,000 or so distinct CDR3 sequences; 11% were seen once. The V and J genes are TRBV28 and TRBJ2-1, with TRBD2 matching over 7 bases. This receptor was identified in a woman aged 45-65 years with alopecia areata. Some clones in this sample may be carry-over from other donors' samples. The source was whole blood, collected in connection with sensitization to the hapten diphenylcyclopropenone (DPC). CDR3 residues: CAGSERGGSHGEQFF. The CDR3 nucleotides are TGTGCCGGCTCTGAGCGGGGCGGGAGCCATGGTGAGCAGTTCTTC.